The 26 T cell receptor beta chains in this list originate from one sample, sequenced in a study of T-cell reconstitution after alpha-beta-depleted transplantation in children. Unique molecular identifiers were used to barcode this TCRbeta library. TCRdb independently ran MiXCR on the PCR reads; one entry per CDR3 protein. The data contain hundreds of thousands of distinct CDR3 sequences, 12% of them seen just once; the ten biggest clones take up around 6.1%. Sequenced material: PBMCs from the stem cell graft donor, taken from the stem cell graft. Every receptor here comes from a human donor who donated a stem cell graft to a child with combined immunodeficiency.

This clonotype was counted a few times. CDR3 bases: TGTGCCAGCGGCAGGGTGGGGGGTGAAGCTTTCTTT. It codes for CASGRVGGEAFF. V is TRBV6-6 and J is TRBJ1-1, with a tentative D call TRBD1 (5 bases). Germline CDR1 and CDR2: MNHNY and SVGAGI (reference sequence). This CDR3 region has 12 residues. The V end lost 8 bases, the J end lost 7 bases, and 14 bases lay between the germline ends.

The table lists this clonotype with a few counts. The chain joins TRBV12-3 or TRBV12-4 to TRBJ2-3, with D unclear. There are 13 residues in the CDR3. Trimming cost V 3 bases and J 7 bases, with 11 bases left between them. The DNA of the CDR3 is TGTGCCAGCAGTTTTGGCTTAGGAAATACGCAGTATTTT. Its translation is CASSFGLGNTQYF.

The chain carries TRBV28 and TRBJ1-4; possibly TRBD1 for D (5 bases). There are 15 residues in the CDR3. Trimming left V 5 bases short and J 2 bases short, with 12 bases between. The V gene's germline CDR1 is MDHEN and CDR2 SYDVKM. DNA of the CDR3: TGTGCCAGCAGTCCCAGGGCGCGGACTAATGAAAAACTGTTTTTT. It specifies CASSPRARTNEKLFF.

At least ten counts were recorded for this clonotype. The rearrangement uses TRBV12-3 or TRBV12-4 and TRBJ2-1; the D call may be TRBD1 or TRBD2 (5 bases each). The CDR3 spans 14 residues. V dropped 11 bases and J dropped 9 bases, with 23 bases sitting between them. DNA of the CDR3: TGTGCCTCTGGACCGGGGCGCCAATGGAGTGAGCAGTTCTTC. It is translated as CASGPGRQWSEQFF.

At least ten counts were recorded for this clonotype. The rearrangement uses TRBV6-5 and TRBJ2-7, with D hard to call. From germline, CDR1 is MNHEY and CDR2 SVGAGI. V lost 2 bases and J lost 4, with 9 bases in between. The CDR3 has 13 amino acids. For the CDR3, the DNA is TGTGCCAGCAGTTACACACAATATTACGAGCAGTACTTC. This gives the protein CASSYTQYYEQYF.

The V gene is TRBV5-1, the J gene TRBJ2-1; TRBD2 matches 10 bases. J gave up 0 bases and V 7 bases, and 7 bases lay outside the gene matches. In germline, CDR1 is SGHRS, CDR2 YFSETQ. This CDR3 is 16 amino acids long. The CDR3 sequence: CASGGLAGDSYNEQFF. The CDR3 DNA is TGCGCCAGCGGTGGCCTAGCGGGAGACTCCTACAATGAGCAGTTCTTC. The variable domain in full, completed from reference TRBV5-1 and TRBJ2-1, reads KAGVTQTPRYLIKTRGQQVTLSCSPISGHRSVSWYQQTPGQGLQFLFEYFSETQRNKGNFPGRFSGRQFSNSRSEMNVSTLELGDSALYLCASGGLAGDSYNEQFFGPGTRLTVL.

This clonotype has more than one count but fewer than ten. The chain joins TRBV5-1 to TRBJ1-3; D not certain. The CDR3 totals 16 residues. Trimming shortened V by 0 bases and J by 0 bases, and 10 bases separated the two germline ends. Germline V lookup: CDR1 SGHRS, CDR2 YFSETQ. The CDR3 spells CASSLDGQYSGNTIYF. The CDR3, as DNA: TGCGCCAGCAGCTTGGACGGGCAGTACTCTGGAAACACCATATATTTT. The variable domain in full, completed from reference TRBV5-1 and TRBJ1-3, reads KAGVTQTPRYLIKTRGQQVTLSCSPISGHRSVSWYQQTPGQGLQFLFEYFSETQRNKGNFPGRFSGRQFSNSRSEMNVSTLELGDSALYLCASSLDGQYSGNTIYFGEGSWLTVV.

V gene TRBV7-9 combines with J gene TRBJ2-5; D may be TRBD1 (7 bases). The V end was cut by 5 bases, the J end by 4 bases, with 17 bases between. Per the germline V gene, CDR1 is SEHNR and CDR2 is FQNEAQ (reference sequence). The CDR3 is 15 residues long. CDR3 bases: TGTGCCAGCAGCCGGACTACAGGGGTTAGAGAGACCCAGTACTTC. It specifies CASSRTTGVRETQYF.

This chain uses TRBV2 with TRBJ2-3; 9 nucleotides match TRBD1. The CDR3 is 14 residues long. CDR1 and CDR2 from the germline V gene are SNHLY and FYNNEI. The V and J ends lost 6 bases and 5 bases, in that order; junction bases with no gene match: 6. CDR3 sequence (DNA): TGTGCCAGCAGAAGACAGGGGGTGAGAGATACGCAGTATTTT. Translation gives CASRRQGVRDTQYF.

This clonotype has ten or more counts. For the CDR3, the DNA is TGCGCCAGCAGCTTGAAATTTGGGACAACGAACACCGGGGAGCTGTTTTTT. This gives the protein CASSLKFGTTNTGELFF. The chain links TRBV5-1 to TRBJ2-2; D may be TRBD1 (6 bases). The CDR3 is 17 residues long. The germline V and J ends were trimmed by 1 base and 0 bases, with 13 bases remaining between them. CDR1 SGHRS and CDR2 YFSETQ come from the germline V gene.

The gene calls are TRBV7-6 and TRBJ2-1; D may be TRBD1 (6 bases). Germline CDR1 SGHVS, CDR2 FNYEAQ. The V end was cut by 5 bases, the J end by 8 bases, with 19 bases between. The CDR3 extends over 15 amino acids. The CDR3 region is CASSHLPAAGDEQFF. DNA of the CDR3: TGTGCCAGCAGCCACCTCCCAGCCGCAGGGGATGAGCAGTTCTTC.

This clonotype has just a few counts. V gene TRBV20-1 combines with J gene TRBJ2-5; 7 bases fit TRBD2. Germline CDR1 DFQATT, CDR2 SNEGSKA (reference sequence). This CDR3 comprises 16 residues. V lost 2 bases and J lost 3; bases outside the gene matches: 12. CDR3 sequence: CSARHWEAGKEETQYF. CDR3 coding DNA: TGCAGTGCTAGACACTGGGAAGCGGGGAAGGAAGAGACCCAGTACTTC.

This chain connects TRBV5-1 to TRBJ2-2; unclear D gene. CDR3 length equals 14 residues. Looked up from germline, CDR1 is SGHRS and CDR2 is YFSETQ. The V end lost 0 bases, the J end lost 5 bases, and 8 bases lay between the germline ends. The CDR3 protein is CASSLAVETGELFF. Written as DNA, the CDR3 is TGCGCCAGCAGCTTGGCCGTAGAAACCGGGGAGCTGTTTTTT.

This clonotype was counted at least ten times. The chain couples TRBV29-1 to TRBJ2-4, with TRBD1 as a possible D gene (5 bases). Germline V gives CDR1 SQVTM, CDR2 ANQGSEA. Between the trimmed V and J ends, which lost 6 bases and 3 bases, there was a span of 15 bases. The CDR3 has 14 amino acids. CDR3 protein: CSVGGANYKNIQYF. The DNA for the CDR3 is TGCAGCGTCGGTGGGGCTAACTACAAAAACATTCAGTACTTC.

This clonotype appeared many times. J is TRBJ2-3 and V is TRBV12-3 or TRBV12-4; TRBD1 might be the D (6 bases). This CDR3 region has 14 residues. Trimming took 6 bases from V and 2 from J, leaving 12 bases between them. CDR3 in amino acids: CASSRTGPTDTQYF. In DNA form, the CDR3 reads TGTGCCAGCAGCAGAACAGGGCCCACAGATACGCAGTATTTT.

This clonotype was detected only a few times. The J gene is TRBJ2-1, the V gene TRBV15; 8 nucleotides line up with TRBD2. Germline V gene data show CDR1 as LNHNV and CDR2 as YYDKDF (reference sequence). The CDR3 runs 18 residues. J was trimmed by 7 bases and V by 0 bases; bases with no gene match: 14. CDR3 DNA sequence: TGTGCCACCAGCAGAGATTCCCCGGGACTAGTGTCTACGAATGAGCAGTTCTTC. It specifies CATSRDSPGLVSTNEQFF.

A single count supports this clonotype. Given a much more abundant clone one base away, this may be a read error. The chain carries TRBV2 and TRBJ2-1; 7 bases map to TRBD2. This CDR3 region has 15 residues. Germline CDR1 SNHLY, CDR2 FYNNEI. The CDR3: CANSPLAEPYNEQFF. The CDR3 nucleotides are TGTGCCAACAGTCCTCTAGCGGAGCCCTACAATGAGCAGTTCTTC.

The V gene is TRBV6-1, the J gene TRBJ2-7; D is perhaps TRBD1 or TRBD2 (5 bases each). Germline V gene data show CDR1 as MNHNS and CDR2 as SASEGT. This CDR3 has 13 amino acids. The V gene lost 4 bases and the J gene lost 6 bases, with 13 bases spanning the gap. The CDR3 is CASSGGTRREQYF. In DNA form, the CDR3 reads TGTGCCAGCAGTGGGGGGACCAGGCGCGAGCAGTACTTC.

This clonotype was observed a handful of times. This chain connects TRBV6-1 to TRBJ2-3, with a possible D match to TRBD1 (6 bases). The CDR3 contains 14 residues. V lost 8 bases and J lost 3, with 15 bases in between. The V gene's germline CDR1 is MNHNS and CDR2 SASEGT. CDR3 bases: TGTGCCAGCGCCGACAGGTTGCGAACAGATACGCAGTATTTT. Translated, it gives CASADRLRTDTQYF.

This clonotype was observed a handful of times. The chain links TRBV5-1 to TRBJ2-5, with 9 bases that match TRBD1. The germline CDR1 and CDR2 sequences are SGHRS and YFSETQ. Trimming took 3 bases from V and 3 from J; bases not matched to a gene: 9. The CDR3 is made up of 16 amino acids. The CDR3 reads CASSSELGTGKETQYF. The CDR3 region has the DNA TGCGCCAGCAGCTCCGAACTCGGGACAGGGAAAGAGACCCAGTACTTC.

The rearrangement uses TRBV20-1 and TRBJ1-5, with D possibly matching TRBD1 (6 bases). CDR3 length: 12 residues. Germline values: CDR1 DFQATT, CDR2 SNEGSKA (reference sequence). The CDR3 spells CSVAGAGQPQHF. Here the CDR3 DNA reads TGCAGCGTCGCGGGGGCCGGACAGCCCCAGCATTTT.

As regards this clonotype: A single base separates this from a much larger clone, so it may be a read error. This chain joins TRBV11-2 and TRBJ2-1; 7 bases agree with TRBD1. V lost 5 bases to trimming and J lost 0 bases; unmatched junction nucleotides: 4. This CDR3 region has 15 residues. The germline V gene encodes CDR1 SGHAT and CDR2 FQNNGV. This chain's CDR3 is CASSADRSSYNEQFF. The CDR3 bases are TGTGCCAGCAGCGCGGACAGGAGCTCCTACAATGAGCAGTTCTTC.

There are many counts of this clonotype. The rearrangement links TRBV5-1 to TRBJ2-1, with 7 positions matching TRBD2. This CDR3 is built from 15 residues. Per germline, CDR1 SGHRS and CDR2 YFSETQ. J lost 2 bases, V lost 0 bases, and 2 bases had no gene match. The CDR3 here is CASSLVGGTYNEQFF. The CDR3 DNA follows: TGCGCCAGCAGCTTGGTGGGGGGGACCTACAATGAGCAGTTCTTC.

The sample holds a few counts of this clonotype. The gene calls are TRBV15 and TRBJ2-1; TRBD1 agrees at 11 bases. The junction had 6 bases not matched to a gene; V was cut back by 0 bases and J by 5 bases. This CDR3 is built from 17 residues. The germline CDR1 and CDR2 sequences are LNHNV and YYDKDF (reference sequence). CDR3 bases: TGTGCCACCAGCAGAGAAAAGGACAGGGGGCTGAACAATGAGCAGTTCTTC. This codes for CATSREKDRGLNNEQFF.

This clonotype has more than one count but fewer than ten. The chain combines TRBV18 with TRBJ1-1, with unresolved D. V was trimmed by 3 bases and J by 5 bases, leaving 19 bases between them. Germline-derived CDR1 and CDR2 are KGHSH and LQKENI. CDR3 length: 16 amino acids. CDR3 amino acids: CASSPPPRAPGTEAFF. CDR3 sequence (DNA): TGTGCCAGCTCACCCCCTCCAAGGGCGCCGGGGACTGAAGCTTTCTTT.

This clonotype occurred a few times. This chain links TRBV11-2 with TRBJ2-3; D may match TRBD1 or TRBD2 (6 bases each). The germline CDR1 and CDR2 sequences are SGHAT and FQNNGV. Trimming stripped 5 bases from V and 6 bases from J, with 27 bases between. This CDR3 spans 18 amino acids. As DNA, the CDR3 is TGTGCCAGCAGCCCGGGGGACATGAGGGGGGCCCTCCCGGATACGCAGTATTTT. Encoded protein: CASSPGDMRGALPDTQYF.